This TCR beta chain was obtained from a study of beta chain features in type 1 diabetes. Germline CDR1 and CDR2: SGHRS and YFSETQ. This CDR3 has 14 residues. Expressed TCRB transcripts were sequenced because the entire RNA isolate underwent reverse transcription. Generated by immunoSEQ multiplex PCR, the TCRdb table keeps only in-frame clones and is missing some. The sample yields almost 350,000 clones, 7.5% to 9% seen once. The receptor comes from a woman aged 18-29 years in good health. The sequencing input was central memory CD4+ T cells from blood. The rearrangement links TRBV5-1 to TRBJ2-5; D is ambiguous. With the DNA end fitting TRBJ2-7 better, the J assignment may be wrong. The CDR3 nucleotides read TGCGCCAGCAGCTTGGCCTTCGGGCAGGACGAGCAGTACTTC. This encodes CASSLAFGQDEQYF.